This TCR beta chain came from a study of T-cell reconstitution after alpha-beta-depleted transplantation in children. Study-wide results and limits: From newly produced T cells came most of the T-cell counts and diversity one year after transplant.

The CDR3 is made up of 15 amino acids. V was clipped by 7 bases and J by 7 bases; unmatched bases: 10. CDR1 and CDR2 (germline): WSHSY, SAAADI. Library preparation (for TCRbeta) was performed with unique molecular identifiers. TCRdb re-called the PCR reads with MiXCR, one entry per CDR3 protein. The data show some 310,000 distinct CDR3 sequences, with 23% seen just once and about a tenth held by the top ten. Concerning this clonotype itself: Antigen: not known.

V is TRBV10-2 and J is TRBJ1-5, with 10 bases lining up with TRBD1. The source is a male patient between 10 and 17 years old who had a stem cell transplant for acute lymphoblastic leukemia, so the T cells may come from the graft donor. The starting material was PBMCs, mostly from graft donor cells, obtained 180 days after TCRalphabeta/CD19-depleted stem cell transplant. This CDR3 reads CASTPTGGWKQPQHF. CDR3 nucleotides: TGCGCCAGCACTCCGACAGGGGGCTGGAAACAGCCCCAGCATTTT.